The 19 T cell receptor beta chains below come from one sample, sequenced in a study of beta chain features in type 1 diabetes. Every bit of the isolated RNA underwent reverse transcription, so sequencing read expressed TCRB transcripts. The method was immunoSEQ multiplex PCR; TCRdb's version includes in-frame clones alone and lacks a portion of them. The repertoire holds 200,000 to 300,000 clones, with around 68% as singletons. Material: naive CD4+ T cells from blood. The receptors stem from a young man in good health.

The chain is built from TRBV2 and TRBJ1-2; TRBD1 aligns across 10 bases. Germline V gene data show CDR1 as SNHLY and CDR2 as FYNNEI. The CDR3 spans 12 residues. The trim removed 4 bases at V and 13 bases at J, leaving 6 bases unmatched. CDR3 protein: CASSAGTGAATF. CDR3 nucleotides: TGTGCCAGCAGTGCCGGGACAGGGGCCGCCACCTTC.

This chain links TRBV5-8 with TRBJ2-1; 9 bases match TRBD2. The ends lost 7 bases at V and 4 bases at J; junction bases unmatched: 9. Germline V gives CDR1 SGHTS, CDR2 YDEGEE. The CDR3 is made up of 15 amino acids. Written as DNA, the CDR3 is TGTGCCAGCCCATCTCTAGCGGGGCCTTACAATGAGCAGTTCTTC. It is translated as CASPSLAGPYNEQFF.

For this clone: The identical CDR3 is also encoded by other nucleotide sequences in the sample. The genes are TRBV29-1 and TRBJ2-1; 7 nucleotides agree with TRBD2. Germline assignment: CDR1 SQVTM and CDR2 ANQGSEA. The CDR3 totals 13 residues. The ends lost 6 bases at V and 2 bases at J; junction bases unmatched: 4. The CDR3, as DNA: TGCAGCGTCAGAGGGAGGGCCTACAATGAGCAGTTCTTC. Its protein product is CSVRGRAYNEQFF.

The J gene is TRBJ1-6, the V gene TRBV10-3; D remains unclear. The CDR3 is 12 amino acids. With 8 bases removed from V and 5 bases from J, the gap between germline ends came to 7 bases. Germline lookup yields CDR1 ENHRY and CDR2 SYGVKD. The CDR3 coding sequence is TGTGCCATCGGACGGGATAATTCACCCCTCCACTTT. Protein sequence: CAIGRDNSPLHF.

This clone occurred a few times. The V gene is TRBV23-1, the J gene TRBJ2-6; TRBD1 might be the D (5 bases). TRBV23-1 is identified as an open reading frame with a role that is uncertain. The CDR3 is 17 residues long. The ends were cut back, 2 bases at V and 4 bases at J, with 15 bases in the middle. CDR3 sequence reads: CASSQGRASPGANVLTF. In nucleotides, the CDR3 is TGCGCCAGCAGTCAAGGCAGGGCGTCTCCCGGGGCCAACGTCCTGACTTTC.

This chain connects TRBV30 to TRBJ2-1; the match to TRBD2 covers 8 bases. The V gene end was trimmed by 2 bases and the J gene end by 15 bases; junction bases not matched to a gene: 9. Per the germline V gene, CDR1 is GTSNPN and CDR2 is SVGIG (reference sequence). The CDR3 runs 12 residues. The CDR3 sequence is CAWSFRGGFRFF. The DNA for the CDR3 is TGTGCCTGGAGTTTCCGGGGGGGATTCAGGTTCTTC.

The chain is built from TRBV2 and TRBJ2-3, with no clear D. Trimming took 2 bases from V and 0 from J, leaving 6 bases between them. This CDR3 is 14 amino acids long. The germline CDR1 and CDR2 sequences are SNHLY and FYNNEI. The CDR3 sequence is CASSESGSTDTQYF. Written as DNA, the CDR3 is TGTGCCAGCAGTGAAAGTGGGAGCACAGATACGCAGTATTTT. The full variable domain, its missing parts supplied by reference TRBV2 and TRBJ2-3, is EPEVTQTPSHQVTQMGQEVILRCVPISNHLYFYWYRQILGQKVEFLVSFYNNEISEKSEIFDDQFSVERPDGSNFTLKIRSTKLEDSAMYFCASSESGSTDTQYFGPGTRLTVL.

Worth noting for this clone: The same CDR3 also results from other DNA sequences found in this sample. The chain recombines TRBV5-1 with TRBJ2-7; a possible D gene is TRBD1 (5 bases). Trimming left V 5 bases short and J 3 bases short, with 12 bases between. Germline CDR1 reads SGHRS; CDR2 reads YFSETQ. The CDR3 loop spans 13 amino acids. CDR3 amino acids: CASSLDRVYEQYF. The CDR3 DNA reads TGCGCCAGCAGTTTAGACAGAGTCTACGAGCAGTACTTC.

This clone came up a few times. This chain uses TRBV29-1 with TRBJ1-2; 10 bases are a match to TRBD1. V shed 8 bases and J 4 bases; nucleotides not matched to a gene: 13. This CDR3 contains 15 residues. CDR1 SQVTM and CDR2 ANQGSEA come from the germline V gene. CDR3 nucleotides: TGCAGCATCCGGGACAGGGGAGTAGCGACCTATGGCTACACCTTC. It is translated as CSIRDRGVATYGYTF.

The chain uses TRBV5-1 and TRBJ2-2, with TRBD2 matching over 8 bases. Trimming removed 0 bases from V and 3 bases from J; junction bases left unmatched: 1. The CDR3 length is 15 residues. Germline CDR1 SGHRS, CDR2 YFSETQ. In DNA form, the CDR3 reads TGCGCCAGCAGCTTGGTAGCGGGGCACACCGGGGAGCTGTTTTTT. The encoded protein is CASSLVAGHTGELFF.

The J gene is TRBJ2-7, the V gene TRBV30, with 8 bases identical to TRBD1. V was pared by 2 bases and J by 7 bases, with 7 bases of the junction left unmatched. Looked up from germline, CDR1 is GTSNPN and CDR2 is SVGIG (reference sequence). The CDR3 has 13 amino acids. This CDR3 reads CAWSLTGVWEQYF. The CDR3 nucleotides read TGTGCCTGGAGTCTGACAGGGGTTTGGGAGCAGTACTTC.

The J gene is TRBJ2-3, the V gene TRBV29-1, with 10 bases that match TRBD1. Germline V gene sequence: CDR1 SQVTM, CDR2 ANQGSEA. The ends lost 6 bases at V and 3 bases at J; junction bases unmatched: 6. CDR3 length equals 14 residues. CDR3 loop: CSVQRGQGTDTQYF. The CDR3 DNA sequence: TGCAGCGTCCAAAGGGGACAGGGGACAGATACGCAGTATTTT.

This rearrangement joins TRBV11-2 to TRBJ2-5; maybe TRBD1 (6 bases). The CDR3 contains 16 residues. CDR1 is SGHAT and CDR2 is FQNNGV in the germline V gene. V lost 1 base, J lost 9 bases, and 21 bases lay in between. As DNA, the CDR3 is TGTGCCAGCAGCTTAGCTGCATCGACAGGCTATGAGGCCCAGTACTTC. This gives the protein CASSLAASTGYEAQYF.

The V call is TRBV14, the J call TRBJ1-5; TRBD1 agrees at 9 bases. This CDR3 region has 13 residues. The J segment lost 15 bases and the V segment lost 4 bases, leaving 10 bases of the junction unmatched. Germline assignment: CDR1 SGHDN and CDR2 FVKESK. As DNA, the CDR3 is TGTGCCAGCAGCCCTAGAATAGGGGACAGGGTGCATTTT. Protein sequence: CASSPRIGDRVHF.

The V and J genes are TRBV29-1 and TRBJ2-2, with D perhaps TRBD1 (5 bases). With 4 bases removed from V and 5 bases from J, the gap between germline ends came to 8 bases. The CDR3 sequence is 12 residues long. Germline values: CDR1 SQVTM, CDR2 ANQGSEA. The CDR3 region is CSVGYRTGELFF. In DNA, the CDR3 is TGCAGCGTTGGGTACAGGACCGGGGAGCTGTTTTTT.

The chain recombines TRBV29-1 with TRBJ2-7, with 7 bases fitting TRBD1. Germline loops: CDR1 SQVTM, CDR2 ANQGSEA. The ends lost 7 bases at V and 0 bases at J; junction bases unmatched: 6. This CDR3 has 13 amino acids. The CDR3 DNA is TGCAGCGCCAGACAGGGACGCTCCTACGAGCAGTACTTC. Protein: CSARQGRSYEQYF.

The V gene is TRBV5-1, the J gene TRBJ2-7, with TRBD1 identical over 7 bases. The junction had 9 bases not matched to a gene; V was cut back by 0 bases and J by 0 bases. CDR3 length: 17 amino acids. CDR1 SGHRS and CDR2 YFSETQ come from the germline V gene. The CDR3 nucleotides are TGCGCCAGCAGCTTGGGACAGGGACCGACCTACTCCTACGAGCAGTACTTC. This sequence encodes CASSLGQGPTYSYEQYF.

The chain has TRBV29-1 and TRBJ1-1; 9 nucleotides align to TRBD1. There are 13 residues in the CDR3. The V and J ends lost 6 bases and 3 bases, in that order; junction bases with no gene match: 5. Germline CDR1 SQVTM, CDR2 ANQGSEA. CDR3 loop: CSVVTGGYTEAFF. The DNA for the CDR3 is TGCAGCGTCGTGACAGGGGGTTACACTGAAGCTTTCTTT.

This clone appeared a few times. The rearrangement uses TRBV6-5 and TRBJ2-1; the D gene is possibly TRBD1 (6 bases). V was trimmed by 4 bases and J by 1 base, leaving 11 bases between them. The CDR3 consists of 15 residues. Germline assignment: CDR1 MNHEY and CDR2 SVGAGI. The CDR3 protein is CASSSTGYSYNEQFF. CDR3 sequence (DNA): TGTGCCAGCAGTTCCACAGGGTATTCCTACAATGAGCAGTTCTTC.